This TCR beta chain was recorded in a study of T cell changes during pregnancy in multiple sclerosis. This CDR3 region has 14 residues. Between the trimmed V and J ends, which lost 3 bases and 1 base, there was a span of 10 bases. Germline V gives CDR1 SGDLS, CDR2 YYNGEE. Sequenced by immunoSEQ multiplex PCR; TCRdb stores in-frame clones only, minus some. The sample yields 45,000 to 70,000 clones, around 90% seen once. Sequences were derived from peripheral blood, sampled in the third trimester of pregnancy. This clonotype was sampled from a female donor in good health, enrolled as a control in a pregnancy study. The chain uses TRBV9 and TRBJ2-5; perhaps TRBD1 as D (6 bases). CDR3 protein: CASSAGQPQETQYF. The CDR3 bases are TGTGCCAGCAGCGCCGGACAGCCCCAAGAGACCCAGTACTTC.